The 27 T cell receptor beta chains below all came from one sample that was sequenced in a study of blood T cell repertoires in COVID-19. The assay was immunoSEQ multiplex PCR, and TCRdb's table has in-frame clones only and misses some. The sample records 200,000 to 300,000 clones, around nine tenths being singletons. The source material was PBMCs or T cells enriched from blood (not recorded which). The source is a woman in her thirties who had recovered from COVID-19.

The gene calls are TRBV25-1 and TRBJ2-7; the D gene is possibly TRBD2 (6 bases). The CDR3 contains 15 residues. V lost 3 bases and J 2 bases, leaving 14 bases between the germline ends. Germline V gene sequence: CDR1 MGHDK, CDR2 SYGVNS. Here the CDR3 reads CASSDRGERPYEQYF. The CDR3 bases are TGTGCCAGCAGTGACCGCGGGGAACGACCCTACGAGCAGTACTTC.

The chain employs TRBV18 and TRBJ1-1; D is ambiguous. The CDR3 spans 16 residues. CDR1 is KGHSH, CDR2 LQKENI, per germline. Trimming removed 3 bases from V and 0 bases from J, with 14 bases in between. CDR3 amino acids: CASSPPGMGMNTEAFF. The CDR3 nucleotides are TGTGCCAGCTCACCCCCGGGGATGGGAATGAACACTGAAGCTTTCTTT. Combining the CDR3 with reference TRBV18 and TRBJ1-1 gives the whole variable domain NAGVMQNPRHLVRRRGQEARLRCSPMKGHSHVYWYRQLPEEGLKFMVYLQKENIIDESGMPKERFSAEFPKEGPSILRIQQVVRGDSAAYFCASSPPGMGMNTEAFFGQGTRLTVV.

The rearrangement links TRBV11-2 to TRBJ1-2; D is unresolved. Trimming left V 3 bases short and J 13 bases short, with 12 bases between. The CDR3 runs to 11 residues. Germline V lookup: CDR1 SGHAT, CDR2 FQNNGV. CDR3 sequence reads: CASSFSTFITF. The CDR3 region has the DNA TGTGCCAGCAGCTTTAGCACTTTTATCACCTTC.

The CDR3, as DNA: TGTGCCAGCAGCTTAATGGGGCAACCGAATGAGCAGTTCTTC. Translation gives CASSLMGQPNEQFF. The chain employs TRBV7-8 and TRBJ2-1; a possible D gene is TRBD1 (5 bases). The CDR3 extends over 14 amino acids. V was clipped by 2 bases and J by 7 bases, with 12 bases between them. Germline CDR1 and CDR2: SGHVS and FQNEAQ.

The DNA for the CDR3 is TGTGCCAGCAGTCTGGACAGGGAACAGCCCCAGCATTTT. Residues: CASSLDREQPQHF. J is TRBJ1-5 and V is TRBV12-3 or TRBV12-4; 8 bases match TRBD1. This CDR3 is 13 amino acids long. Trimming removed 5 bases from V and 7 bases from J; junction bases left unmatched: 4.

V gene TRBV18 combines with J gene TRBJ1-4, with 11 bases that match TRBD1. Germline V gives CDR1 KGHSH, CDR2 LQKENI. CDR3 length equals 16 residues. V lost 4 bases and J lost 1; bases outside the gene matches: 2. CDR3 residues: CASSLGTGGTNEKLFF. In DNA form, the CDR3 reads TGTGCCAGCTCACTCGGGACAGGGGGAACTAATGAAAAACTGTTTTTT. The full variable domain, with the rest looked up from reference TRBV18 and TRBJ1-4, is NAGVMQNPRHLVRRRGQEARLRCSPMKGHSHVYWYRQLPEEGLKFMVYLQKENIIDESGMPKERFSAEFPKEGPSILRIQQVVRGDSAAYFCASSLGTGGTNEKLFFGSGTQLSVL.

The rearrangement joins TRBV19 to TRBJ1-5; 8 bases match TRBD1. The CDR3 extends over 15 amino acids. CDR1 and CDR2 from the germline V gene are LNHDA and SQIVND (reference sequence). With 6 bases clipped from V and 7 bases from J, the junction kept 11 bases outside the gene matches. CDR3 in amino acids: CASSPGQGIGQPQHF. The CDR3 DNA sequence: TGTGCCAGTAGCCCAGGACAGGGTATAGGACAGCCCCAGCATTTT.

V usage is TRBV6-5 and J usage is TRBJ2-7; D may be TRBD2 (5 bases). Deletions cut 2 bases from V and 2 bases from J, with 13 bases between. CDR3 length: 15 amino acids. From germline, CDR1 is MNHEY and CDR2 SVGAGI. CDR3 amino acids: CASSYGGLTPYEQYF. CDR3 in DNA: TGTGCCAGCAGTTACGGCGGACTGACGCCCTACGAGCAGTACTTC.

The CDR3 DNA reads TGTGCCAGCAGCCAGGTGGGGGGTGGGTATGGCTACACCTTC. Translation gives CASSQVGGGYGYTF. The V call is TRBV28, the J call TRBJ1-2, with D perhaps matching TRBD1 (5 bases). The CDR3 spans 14 residues. Deletions cut 6 bases from V and 5 bases from J, with 16 bases between. The germline V gene encodes CDR1 MDHEN and CDR2 SYDVKM.

This clone was seen a few times. V and J are TRBV29-1 and TRBJ2-2; D remains unclear. This CDR3 spans 13 amino acids. V was pared by 5 bases and J by 1 base, with 8 bases between. The germline CDR1 and CDR2 sequences are SQVTM and ANQGSEA. This CDR3 is CSVFYGNTGELFF. The CDR3 DNA is TGCAGCGTTTTCTACGGGAACACCGGGGAGCTGTTTTTT.

The CDR3 DNA reads TGTGCCAGCAGGCAGGGTCTCTCTGGAAACACCATATATTTT. Translating it yields CASRQGLSGNTIYF. The chain joins TRBV6-5 to TRBJ1-3, with a tentative D call TRBD1 (5 bases). The CDR3 contains 14 residues. The germline gives CDR1 MNHEY, CDR2 SVGAGI. Trimming shortened V by 6 bases and J by 0 bases, and 9 bases separated the two germline ends.

The gene calls are TRBV28 and TRBJ2-7; TRBD2 matches at 10 bases. This CDR3 is built from 15 residues. Germline V gene sequence: CDR1 MDHEN, CDR2 SYDVKM. V trimming: 6 bases; J trimming: 4 bases; junction bases outside the gene matches: 9. CDR3 loop: CASSQISGRLYEQYF. DNA for the CDR3: TGTGCCAGCAGCCAGATTAGCGGGAGGTTATACGAGCAGTACTTC. The full variable domain, rest sourced from reference TRBV28 and TRBJ2-7, is DVKVTQSSRYLVKRTGEKVFLECVQDMDHENMFWYRQDPGLGLRLIYFSYDVKMKEKGDIPEGYSVSREKKERFSLILESASTNQTSMYLCASSQISGRLYEQYFGPGTRLTVT.

V is TRBV18 and J is TRBJ1-1; D perhaps matches TRBD1 (5 bases). The V end lost 3 bases, the J end lost 3 bases, and 8 bases lay between the germline ends. The V gene's germline CDR1 is KGHSH and CDR2 LQKENI. CDR3 length equals 13 residues. The CDR3, as DNA: TGTGCCAGCTCACCCAGGGTGGACACTGAAGCTTTCTTT. Its protein is CASSPRVDTEAFF.

The chain has TRBV18 and TRBJ2-4; 8 nucleotides line up with TRBD2. Germline V gene data show CDR1 as KGHSH and CDR2 as LQKENI. The J segment lost 6 bases and the V segment lost 3 bases, leaving 10 bases of the junction unmatched. The CDR3 sequence is 16 residues long. The CDR3 loop reads CASSPGLARGGNIQYF. CDR3 in DNA: TGTGCCAGCTCACCTGGACTAGCACGGGGGGGAAACATTCAGTACTTC. The full variable domain, with the rest looked up from reference TRBV18 and TRBJ2-4, is NAGVMQNPRHLVRRRGQEARLRCSPMKGHSHVYWYRQLPEEGLKFMVYLQKENIIDESGMPKERFSAEFPKEGPSILRIQQVVRGDSAAYFCASSPGLARGGNIQYFGAGTRLSVL.

The chain is built from TRBV4-1 and TRBJ2-1, with TRBD2 as a possible D gene (5 bases). V lost 4 bases and J 0 bases, leaving 13 bases between the germline ends. Germline V gene data show CDR1 as MGHRA and CDR2 as YSYEKL. This CDR3 contains 16 residues. The CDR3 nucleotides read TGCGCCAGCAGCCTGAGTAGTGGGAGCTCCTACAATGAGCAGTTCTTC. Its translation is CASSLSSGSSYNEQFF.

V usage is TRBV28 and J usage is TRBJ2-7, with 8 bases aligning to TRBD2. Germline-derived CDR1 and CDR2 are MDHEN and SYDVKM. The CDR3 totals 15 residues. The V and J ends lost 8 bases and 3 bases, in that order; junction bases with no gene match: 12. CDR3 loop: CASASRASGHYEQYF. In nucleotides, the CDR3 is TGTGCCAGCGCCTCCAGGGCTAGCGGGCACTACGAGCAGTACTTC.

The rearrangement uses TRBV28 and TRBJ1-2, with TRBD1 matching 9 bases. The CDR3 extends over 15 amino acids. In germline, CDR1 is MDHEN, CDR2 SYDVKM. V shed 5 bases, J shed 5 bases, and the junction held 9 bases outside the gene matches. The chain's CDR3 is CASSPPGTGIYGYTF. CDR3 nucleotide sequence: TGTGCCAGCAGTCCTCCTGGGACAGGGATATATGGCTACACCTTC.

This chain connects TRBV21-1 to TRBJ2-7; the tabulated D call, TRBD1, remains unverified against the DNA. TRBV21-1 is termed a pseudogene. The CDR3 has 12 amino acids. CDR3 in DNA: TGTGCCAGCCTCCGGGACAGTTACGAGCAGTACTTC. Amino acid sequence: CASLRDSYEQYF.

The rearrangement links TRBV25-1 to TRBJ2-3, with D maybe TRBD2 (5 bases). The CDR3 consists of 12 residues. V was cut by 6 bases and J by 4 bases, with 8 bases left in between. Looked up from germline, CDR1 is MGHDK and CDR2 is SYGVNS. The CDR3 DNA sequence: TGTGCCAGCAGAAGCGGATCAGATACGCAGTATTTT. Protein: CASRSGSDTQYF.

In this sample, this clone turned up a few times. V usage is TRBV28 and J usage is TRBJ1-1; the D gene is possibly TRBD1 (6 bases). The germline CDR1 and CDR2 sequences are MDHEN and SYDVKM. The CDR3 has 15 amino acids. V lost 9 bases to trimming and J lost 0 bases, with 17 bases between them. This CDR3 reads CASHGAGALNTEAFF. CDR3 sequence (DNA): TGTGCCAGTCATGGGGCAGGGGCATTGAACACTGAAGCTTTCTTT.

The chain is built from TRBV3-1 (or the pseudogene TRBV3-2) and TRBJ1-1, with a tentative D call TRBD1 (5 bases). Trimming removed 4 bases at V and 4 bases at J, with 25 bases between. CDR3 size: 18 residues. Germline CDR1 and CDR2: LGHDT and YNNKEL (reference sequence). The CDR3 nucleotides read TGTGCCAGCAGCCCCCGGGGGTCTCAGCTGGGGAGGGGCACTGAAGCTTTCTTT. Translated, it gives CASSPRGSQLGRGTEAFF.

This chain links TRBV6-5 with TRBJ2-4; maybe TRBD2 (5 bases). Trimming pared 0 bases from V and 7 bases from J, leaving 13 bases between. The germline CDR1 and CDR2 sequences are MNHEY and SVGAGI. CDR3 size: 15 residues. The CDR3 sequence: CASSYSFRGGNIQYF. DNA for the CDR3: TGTGCCAGCAGTTACTCTTTCCGCGGCGGGAACATTCAGTACTTC.

This chain connects TRBV28 to TRBJ2-7; 9 bases map to TRBD1. Germline-derived CDR1 and CDR2 are MDHEN and SYDVKM. CDR3 length equals 18 residues. The trim removed 6 bases at V and 3 bases at J, leaving 18 bases unmatched. The CDR3 is CASRKPSLGQGRNYEQYF. Here the CDR3 DNA reads TGTGCCAGCAGAAAGCCGTCTCTTGGACAGGGGCGAAACTACGAGCAGTACTTC.

This chain joins TRBV4-3 and TRBJ1-1, with 7 bases lining up with TRBD1. The CDR3 totals 13 residues. V lost 0 bases to trimming and J lost 8 bases; unmatched junction nucleotides: 3. Per germline, CDR1 LGHNA and CDR2 YSLEER. The CDR3 DNA reads as TGCGCCAGCAGCCAAGATCCGGACAGGGAAGCTTTCTTT. Protein: CASSQDPDREAFF.

The V and J genes are TRBV5-1 and TRBJ1-3; perhaps TRBD1 as D (6 bases). Trimming took 4 bases from V and 3 from J, leaving 17 bases between them. CDR3 length equals 16 residues. The germline V gene encodes CDR1 SGHRS and CDR2 YFSETQ. CDR3 in amino acids: CASSAQTGNSGNTIYF. DNA of the CDR3: TGCGCCAGCAGCGCCCAAACAGGGAACAGTGGAAACACCATATATTTT.

This rearrangement joins TRBV10-3 to TRBJ1-3; D ambiguous. The germline V gene encodes CDR1 ENHRY and CDR2 SYGVKD. Trimming removed 8 bases at V and 4 bases at J, with 12 bases between. CDR3 length: 13 residues. CDR3 residues: CAIGPVSGNTIYF. CDR3 nucleotide sequence: TGTGCCATCGGGCCCGTATCGGGAAACACCATATATTTT.

Only one count was recorded for this clone. The rearrangement uses TRBV7-8 and TRBJ2-4, with 8 bases identical to TRBD1. Germline V gene sequence: CDR1 SGHVS, CDR2 FQNEAQ. With 4 bases clipped from V and 4 bases from J, the junction kept 9 bases outside the gene matches. This CDR3 contains 16 residues. CDR3 coding DNA: TGTGCCAGCAGCTCCGGACAGGGCCCCGAAAAAAACATTCAGTACTTC. Encoded protein: CASSSGQGPEKNIQYF.